Each of the 17 T cell receptor beta chains below was sequenced from the same sample in a study of response to subunit inactivated influenza vaccine. MiXCR, applied by TCRdb to the RT-PCR reads, yields one record per CDR3 protein. There are about 310,000 distinct CDR3 sequences in the sample; 22% occur only once, and 10% to 13% lies in the top ten. The sequencing here drew on PBMCs from blood, taken about 20 months after vaccination. These TCRs come from a man between 50 and 69 years old who received an inactivated influenza vaccine.

This clonotype has ten or more counts. The V gene is TRBV7-2, the J gene TRBJ1-5; no clear D. With 2 bases removed from V and 4 bases from J, the gap between germline ends came to 3 bases. The CDR3 loop spans 12 amino acids. Germline values: CDR1 SGHTA, CDR2 FQGNSA. CDR3: CASSLQNQPQHF. The CDR3 DNA follows: TGTGCCAGCAGCTTACAAAATCAGCCCCAGCATTTT.

The chain's CDR3 is CASSLDRATNTEAFF. DNA of the CDR3: TGTGCCAGCAGCTTAGATAGGGCCACCAACACTGAAGCTTTCTTT. The chain has TRBV11-2 and TRBJ1-1; D is uncertain. Germline CDR1 and CDR2: SGHAT and FQNNGV. Deletions cut 0 bases from V and 2 bases from J, with 10 bases between. The CDR3 consists of 15 residues.

The rearrangement joins TRBV29-1 to TRBJ2-5; weak D call: TRBD1 (6 bases). V was clipped by 5 bases and J by 3 bases, with 19 bases between them. Germline CDR1 is SQVTM and CDR2 is ANQGSEA. The CDR3 contains 15 residues. The CDR3 DNA sequence: TGCAGCGTTAAAAGAACAGGGAGCGGTAAAGAGACCCAGTACTTC. Residues: CSVKRTGSGKETQYF.

This clonotype was observed a handful of times. The chain joins TRBV20-1 to TRBJ2-3; D might be TRBD2 (5 bases). The CDR3 totals 13 residues. Germline loops: CDR1 DFQATT, CDR2 SNEGSKA (reference sequence). The V and J ends lost 5 bases and 8 bases respectively, with 17 bases between them. Here the CDR3 DNA reads TGCAGTGCTCCCGCCCAACTGGCGGGTACGCAGTATTTT. As protein: CSAPAQLAGTQYF.

The rearrangement uses TRBV28 and TRBJ1-2; TRBD1 matches 8 bases. The J segment lost 4 bases and the V segment lost 4 bases, leaving 8 bases of the junction unmatched. This CDR3 spans 15 amino acids. The germline V gene encodes CDR1 MDHEN and CDR2 SYDVKM. This chain's CDR3 is CASSSGQGSPYGYTF. CDR3 bases: TGTGCCAGCAGTTCAGGACAGGGCTCTCCCTATGGCTACACCTTC.

This clonotype has a handful of counts. The J gene is TRBJ1-5, the V gene TRBV6-2 or TRBV6-3; D gene unclear. V lost 4 bases and J 11 bases, leaving 12 bases between the germline ends. The CDR3 extends over 12 amino acids. Germline CDR1 and CDR2: MNHEY and SVGEGT. The CDR3 reads CASSSPPGTQHF. In DNA, the CDR3 is TGTGCCAGCAGTTCCCCTCCCGGTACCCAGCATTTT.

The rearrangement joins TRBV30 to TRBJ2-3, with 8 bases that match TRBD1. The CDR3 sequence is 13 residues long. V was pared by 4 bases and J by 6 bases, with 6 bases of the junction left unmatched. Germline-derived CDR1 and CDR2 are GTSNPN and SVGIG (reference sequence). Here the CDR3 DNA reads TGTGCCTGGACAGGGGGCAGTGGGGATACGCAGTATTTT. Amino acids: CAWTGGSGDTQYF.

A few counts support this clonotype. This chain connects TRBV30 to TRBJ1-1; D ambiguous. Per germline, CDR1 GTSNPN and CDR2 SVGIG (reference sequence). Trimming took off 5 bases at V and 7 bases at J, with 14 bases between the two ends. The CDR3 has 12 residues. CDR3 in DNA: TGTGCCTGGGGAAAGAGCCCCATTGAAGCTTTCTTT. Residues: CAWGKSPIEAFF. Supplemented by reference TRBV30 and TRBJ1-1, the full variable domain reads SQTIHQWPATLVQPVGSPLSLECTVEGTSNPNLYWYRQAAGRGLQLLFYSVGIGQISSEVPQNLSASRPQDRQFILSSKKLLLSDSGFYLCAWGKSPIEAFFGQGTRLTVV.

In the case of this clonotype: Possible read error: a much larger clone is one base away. This chain joins TRBV3-1 and TRBJ1-5; no reliable D call. This CDR3 contains 13 residues. CDR1 is LGHDT and CDR2 is YNNKEL in the germline V gene (reference sequence). For the CDR3, the DNA is TGTGCCAGAAGCCCAGACGGGGAGCAGCCCCAGCATTTT. Translated: CARSPDGEQPQHF. Filled out from reference TRBV3-1 and TRBJ1-5, the complete variable domain reads DTAVSQTPKYLVTQMGNDKSIKCEQNLGHDTMYWYKQDSKKFLKIMFSYNNKELIINETVPNRFSPKSPDKAHLNLHINSLELGDSAVYFCARSPDGEQPQHFGDGTRLSIL.

There are many counts of this clonotype. The gene calls are TRBV28 and TRBJ2-3, with 7 bases fitting TRBD2. This CDR3 is built from 14 residues. Germline V lookup: CDR1 MDHEN, CDR2 SYDVKM. V gave up 6 bases and J gave up 5 bases; unmatched junction bases: 8. DNA of the CDR3: TGTGCCAGCAGCGCTAGCGGCCCCGTAGATACGCAGTATTTT. Encoded protein: CASSASGPVDTQYF.

This clonotype was counted a few times. The genes are TRBV28 and TRBJ2-5; TRBD2 matches 7 bases. The CDR3 length is 13 residues. The germline V gene encodes CDR1 MDHEN and CDR2 SYDVKM. After removal of 6 bases from V and 6 bases from J, the junction contained 7 bases not matched to a gene. The CDR3 here is CASSQGGEKTQYF. The CDR3 DNA reads TGTGCCAGCAGCCAGGGAGGGGAAAAGACCCAGTACTTC.

This clonotype was recorded at least ten times. The chain couples TRBV5-1 to TRBJ1-6; D perhaps matches TRBD1 (5 bases). The germline V gene encodes CDR1 SGHRS and CDR2 YFSETQ. V was shortened by 0 bases and J by 8 bases, with 12 bases between the two germline ends. The CDR3 is made up of 15 amino acids. CDR3 sequence reads: CASSLAVQGYSPLHF. As DNA, the CDR3 is TGCGCCAGCAGCTTGGCCGTCCAGGGATATTCACCCCTCCACTTT.

The J gene is TRBJ2-4, the V gene TRBV5-4; D might be TRBD1 or TRBD2, each matching 5 bases. Germline V gene lookup returns CDR1 SGHNT and CDR2 YYREEE (reference sequence). The CDR3 loop spans 17 amino acids. V lost 0 bases to trimming and J lost 5 bases, with 18 bases between them. CDR3 nucleotide sequence: TGTGCCAGCAGCTTGGGAGTGCAGCGAGGGGCACAAAACATTCAGTACTTC. Protein: CASSLGVQRGAQNIQYF.

V usage is TRBV6-2 or TRBV6-3 and J usage is TRBJ2-7; 9 bases map to TRBD1. Germline V lookup: CDR1 MNHEY, CDR2 SVGEGT. V shed 4 bases and J 7 bases; nucleotides not matched to a gene: 14. The CDR3 has 16 amino acids. The CDR3 loop is CASSLAGTGSPLEQYF. DNA of the CDR3: TGTGCCAGCAGTTTAGCCGGGACAGGGTCCCCTCTGGAGCAGTACTTC.

This clonotype was counted a few times. The rearrangement links TRBV9 to TRBJ1-2; maybe TRBD1 (5 bases). The CDR3 runs 16 residues. CDR1 is SGDLS, CDR2 YYNGEE, per germline. V was clipped by 0 bases and J by 2 bases, with 14 bases between them. CDR3 residues: CASSVGSSGGNYGYTF. CDR3 coding DNA: TGTGCCAGCAGCGTAGGCAGCAGTGGGGGAAACTATGGCTACACCTTC. Drawing the rest from reference TRBV9 and TRBJ1-2, the complete variable domain is DSGVTQTPKHLITATGQRVTLRCSPRSGDLSVYWYQQSLDQGLQFLIQYYNGEERAKGNILERFSAQQFPDLHSELNLSSLELGDSALYFCASSVGSSGGNYGYTFGSGTRLTVV.

The sample holds many counts of this clonotype. The chain combines TRBV5-1 with TRBJ1-6; 7 nucleotides agree with TRBD1. Germline V CDR1 and CDR2: SGHRS, YFSETQ. Trimming removed 3 bases from V and 9 bases from J; junction bases left unmatched: 6. This CDR3 spans 14 amino acids. The CDR3 coding sequence is TGCGCCAGCAGCTCCGGGACAGACGTTTCACCCCTCCACTTT. Translating it yields CASSSGTDVSPLHF. Drawing the rest from reference TRBV5-1 and TRBJ1-6, the complete variable domain is KAGVTQTPRYLIKTRGQQVTLSCSPISGHRSVSWYQQTPGQGLQFLFEYFSETQRNKGNFPGRFSGRQFSNSRSEMNVSTLELGDSALYLCASSSGTDVSPLHFGNGTRLTVT.

Note on this clonotype: At one end, the junction sequence differs from germline, possibly due to a read error. The gene calls are TRBV29-1 and TRBJ2-1; 10 nucleotides match TRBD2. The germline V gene encodes CDR1 SQVTM and CDR2 ANQGSEA. The CDR3 is 14 amino acids. The CDR3 bases are TGCAGCTCGGTGGGGCTAGCGGGAGACAATGAGCAGTTCTTT. This translates into CSSVGLAGDNEQFF.